The rows below give T cell receptor beta chains drawn from one sample of a study of naive and memory T cell subsets. MiXCR, run by TCRdb on the UMI-ligation and nested PCR reads, gives a single entry per CDR3 protein. This table has about 99,000 distinct CDR3 sequences, about 14% appearing once. The sample consisted of naive CD8+ T cells from blood. The receptor source for this set is a human donor in good health. Each CDR3 is given with its conserved first and last residue. A D gene is named only where the DNA matches it firmly. Not all rows give a size; the values are once, few, many and, for expanded clones, a class.

clone_size,d_call,j_call,v_call,cdr3_nt,cdr3_aa
NA,NA,TRBJ1-3,TRBV29-1,TGCAGCGTTGAAGAATGGTCTACCTCTGGAAACACCATATATTTT,CSVEEWSTSGNTIYF
few,TRBD2,TRBJ2-7,TRBV6-2/TRBV6-3,TGTGCCAGCAGTTACTCGATGGCGGGAGTTGCTGTCGAGCAGTACTTC,CASSYSMAGVAVEQYF
many,NA,TRBJ1-1,TRBV6-1,TGTGCCAGCAGTGAAGGAGTCTACACTGAAGCTTTCTTT,CASSEGVYTEAFF
few,NA,TRBJ1-5,TRBV28,TGTGCCAGCAGTTTCCTTGGGGGCCGCACCCAGCATTTT,CASSFLGGRTQHF
many,NA,TRBJ1-2,TRBV9,TGTGCCAGTGGGATTTCTTATGGCTACACCTTC,CASGISYGYTF
NA,TRBD1,TRBJ1-1,TRBV20-1,TGCAGTGCTAGAGATTATGGAGACACAGGGGGGAACACTGAAGCTTTCTTT,CSARDYGDTGGNTEAFF
few,NA,TRBJ2-1,TRBV7-8,TGTGCCAGCAGCCGTGATAGCTCCTACAATGAGCAGTTCTTC,CASSRDSSYNEQFF
few,TRBD1,TRBJ2-7,TRBV18,TGTGCCAGCTCCGCACCGGGACAGGGTGTTTACGAGCAGTACTTC,CASSAPGQGVYEQYF
NA,NA,TRBJ2-2,TRBV7-8,TGTGCCAGCAGCACACCGGGGGTCACCGGGGAGCTGTTTTTT,CASSTPGVTGELFF
NA,TRBD1,TRBJ1-4,TRBV20-1,TGCAGTGCTAGAGTCCCCTGGGACAGGCCTAATGAAAAACTGTTTTTT,CSARVPWDRPNEKLFF
NA,NA,TRBJ1-1,TRBV2,TGTGCCAGCAGTGAGTGGCGCGGGGGCACTGAAGCTTTCTTT,CASSEWRGGTEAFF
few,NA,TRBJ2-3,TRBV20-1,TGCAGTGCTAGAGATTATCGGCAGAACACAGATACGCAGTATTTT,CSARDYRQNTDTQYF
once,NA,TRBJ2-5,TRBV3-1,TGTGCCAGCAGCCAGAGGGACTTGCGAACGGAGACCCAGTACTTC,CASSQRDLRTETQYF
NA,NA,TRBJ2-7,TRBV12-3/TRBV12-4,TGTGCCAGCACTAGCCCCCTCGTCGAATACGAGCAGTACTTC,CASTSPLVEYEQYF
NA,NA,TRBJ2-5,TRBV5-5,TGTGCCAGCAGCTTAATAGCGGCAGAAGAGACCCAGTACTTC,CASSLIAAEETQYF
NA,NA,TRBJ2-5,TRBV20-1,TGCAGTCCCGATGCCGGGACGACTCAAGAGACCCAGTACTTC,CSPDAGTTQETQYF
NA,NA,TRBJ2-6,TRBV7-9,TGTGCCAGCAGCTTAGGGGACCAGTCGAGCTCTGGGGCCAACGTCCTGACTTTC,CASSLGDQSSSGANVLTF
few,NA,TRBJ2-2,TRBV12-3/TRBV12-4,TGTGCCAGCAGCCCTAGCGACACCGGGGAGCTGTTTTTT,CASSPSDTGELFF
few,NA,TRBJ1-2,TRBV6-2/TRBV6-3,TGTGCCAGCAGTTACTTCAGGGTGAAGAATGGCTACACCTTC,CASSYFRVKNGYTF
NA,TRBD1,TRBJ2-5,TRBV7-9,TGTGCCAGCAGTCACGACAGGGCGTTTCCCCAAGAGACCCAGTACTTC,CASSHDRAFPQETQYF
many,NA,TRBJ2-3,TRBV6-2/TRBV6-3,TGTGCCAGCAGTTTCTCCGCGGTCGCAGATACGCAGTATTTT,CASSFSAVADTQYF
NA,NA,TRBJ1-1,TRBV5-1,TGCGCCAGCAGCTTGGCCCTGGTCGGGCACACTGAAGCTTTCTTT,CASSLALVGHTEAFF
few,NA,TRBJ1-1,TRBV10-2,TGCGCCAGCAGTGCAGGGCCACCTGAAGCTTTCTTT,CASSAGPPEAFF
NA,NA,TRBJ1-1,TRBV21-1,TGTGCGGCGACCAGTACGCGTAACACTGAAGCTTTCTTT,CAATSTRNTEAFF
NA,NA,TRBJ2-7,TRBV5-6,TGTGCCAGCAGTCCCCCCCCCTCACGGTCCTACGAGCAGTACTTC,CASSPPPSRSYEQYF
few,NA,TRBJ1-1,TRBV29-1,TGCAGCGTTGACAGAATGAACACTGAAGCTTTCTTT,CSVDRMNTEAFF
NA,NA,TRBJ2-7,TRBV18,TGTGCCAGCTCACCGCCCGGTTTGGAGCAGTACTTC,CASSPPGLEQYF
few,TRBD1,TRBJ1-2,TRBV12-3/TRBV12-4,TGTGCCAGCAGTCCCGGGACAGGGGCCGGCTATGGCTACACCTTC,CASSPGTGAGYGYTF
many,NA,TRBJ2-1,TRBV4-3,TGCGCCAGCAGCCCCCGCCTCGCCGACTACAATGAGCAGTTCTTC,CASSPRLADYNEQFF
many,NA,TRBJ1-1,TRBV29-1,TGCAGCGTTGAAGATCAGAAGGGGCAGGTCACTGAAGCTTTCTTT,CSVEDQKGQVTEAFF
few,NA,TRBJ1-1,TRBV12-3/TRBV12-4,TGTGCCAGCAGCCGCGTTGGACGTCGGGAAGCTTTCTTT,CASSRVGRREAFF
few,NA,TRBJ2-7,TRBV4-2,TGTGCCAGCAGCCAGCCCCCCGGGGGGACAACCTACGAGCAGTACTTC,CASSQPPGGTTYEQYF
many,NA,TRBJ2-3,TRBV4-3,TGCGCCAGCAGCCAGGGGATTCTGACTGGCACAGATACGCAGTATTTT,CASSQGILTGTDTQYF
NA,NA,TRBJ2-2,TRBV7-9,TGTGCCAGCAGCTTACCGACAGTCGGCCGGACCGGGGAGCTGTTTTTT,CASSLPTVGRTGELFF
few,NA,TRBJ2-7,TRBV6-5,TGTGCCGTTGGACAGAGCTCCTACGAGCAGTACTTC,CAVGQSSYEQYF
NA,TRBD1,TRBJ2-1,TRBV20-1,TGCAGTGCTAGATCCACCGGGACAGTCGTTAATGAGCAGTTCTTC,CSARSTGTVVNEQFF
few,NA,TRBJ2-7,TRBV25-1,TGTGCCAGCAGTGATTATGGGACTCTCCTATTC,CASSDYGTLLF
few,TRBD2,TRBJ2-3,TRBV20-1,TGCAGTGCTACGACGGGACTAGCGGATCATGCTAGCACAGATACGCAGTATTTT,CSATTGLADHASTDTQYF
few,TRBD1,TRBJ1-2,TRBV9,TGTGCCAGCAGCCCGGACAGGGGGCAACCATTCTATGGCTACACCTTC,CASSPDRGQPFYGYTF
NA,NA,TRBJ2-1,TRBV29-1,TGCAGCGTTGAAGTTGGCGGGAAGGGGTTTGAGCAGTTCTTC,CSVEVGGKGFEQFF
few,NA,TRBJ2-1,TRBV7-8,TGTGCCAGCAGCTTAGTCCGGACTACCTACAATGAGCAGTTCTTC,CASSLVRTTYNEQFF
many,NA,TRBJ2-5,TRBV4-3,TGCGCCAGCAGCCAAGACAGCCAAGAGACCCAGTACTTC,CASSQDSQETQYF
few,TRBD1,TRBJ2-3,TRBV10-3,TGTGCCACCGGGGGACAGGGGTCAGCAGATACGCAGTATTTT,CATGGQGSADTQYF
NA,TRBD2,TRBJ2-1,TRBV2,TGTGCCAGCAGAGATAGCGGGAGGGTCGACAATGAGCAGTTCTTC,CASRDSGRVDNEQFF
few,TRBD1,TRBJ1-4,TRBV29-1,TGCAGCGTGGACAGGGGGCTAGGGGAAAAACTGTTTTTT,CSVDRGLGEKLFF
NA,NA,TRBJ2-1,TRBV27,TGTGCCAGCAGTTATACGGCGTCCAATGAGCAGTTCTTC,CASSYTASNEQFF
NA,NA,TRBJ2-7,TRBV28,TGTGCCAGCGAATTCCCCCCATCTACTGAGCAGTACTTC,CASEFPPSTEQYF
NA,TRBD2,TRBJ2-7,TRBV27,TGTGCCAGTAGACCCGGGCTAGCGGCTTCATCTCCCTACGAGCAGTACTTC,CASRPGLAASSPYEQYF
few,NA,TRBJ1-5,TRBV28,TGTGCCAGCAGGAAGGGAAATCAGCCCCAGCATTTT,CASRKGNQPQHF
few,NA,TRBJ1-1,TRBV12-3/TRBV12-4,TGTGCCAGCAGTTTTGGGGTCCGGAACACTGAAGCTTTCTTT,CASSFGVRNTEAFF
NA,NA,TRBJ2-5,TRBV10-2,TGCGCCAGCACCGGGACCCTGGGGCCAGAGACCCAGTACTTC,CASTGTLGPETQYF
NA,NA,TRBJ2-5,TRBV7-9,TGTGCCAGCAGCTTGGATCCGAGAACCCAAGAGACCCAGTACTTC,CASSLDPRTQETQYF
few,NA,TRBJ2-5,TRBV6-5,TGTGCCAGCAGTGTCGCTAGGTCATTTGGGACCCAGTACTTC,CASSVARSFGTQYF
once,TRBD1,TRBJ1-5,TRBV10-3,TGTGCCACCCAGACAGGGTATTCGCCCCAGCATTTT,CATQTGYSPQHF